This TCR beta chain stems from a study of coeliac disease. CDR1 is MNHEY, CDR2 SMNVEV, per germline (reference sequence). This CDR3 comprises 14 residues. Unmatched junction bases numbered 8, after V lost 4 bases and J lost 7 bases. This clone was seen more than once but under ten times. Generated by immunoSEQ multiplex PCR, the TCRdb table keeps only in-frame clones and is missing some. The sample records 1,200 or so clones, around 63% being singletons. The TCR sequence derives from a woman in her forties with celiac disease on a gluten-free diet, and with hypertension. The V and J genes are TRBV27 and TRBJ2-7, with 9 bases identical to TRBD2. Source material: lamina propria lymphocytes from the gut. For the CDR3, the DNA is TGTGCCAGCAGTTGGGCGGGAGGGCCGAGGGAGCAGTACTTC. Translating gives CASSWAGGPREQYF.